The T cell receptor beta chain under discussion was sequenced for a study of blood T cells in healthy people across ages. Study findings and constraints: Researchers report that TCR beta diversity correlated strongly with naive T cell percentage.

It was with a sample-barcoded 5' primer and a J-beta primer mix that a second PCR of about 7 to 12 cycles was run. From the 5' RACE reads, TCRdb called clonotypes with MiXCR, one entry per CDR3 protein. The sample has about 620,000 distinct CDR3 sequences; under 65% are singletons. About this clonotype: Its antigen is not known.

Trimming removed 5 bases from V and 4 bases from J; junction bases left unmatched: 4. Germline lookup yields CDR1 SGHTA and CDR2 FQGNSA. The CDR3 covers 15 residues. The sample consisted of blood. This clonotype originated in a woman of 80 years or more in good health. The chain recombines TRBV7-2 with TRBJ2-7; 14 bases are a match to TRBD2. The CDR3: CASSPGTSGRYEQYF. The CDR3 nucleotides read TGTGCCAGCAGCCCGGGGACTAGCGGGAGATACGAGCAGTACTTC.